Below, 28 T cell receptor beta chains from the same sample are listed, as sequenced in a study of control samples from healthy donors and cancer patients. The repertoire was sequenced with immunoSEQ multiplex PCR; TCRdb's copy has only in-frame clones and lacks some. The table records about 170,000 clones, roughly 91% of them present only once. Sequencing was done on a sample of blood. These receptors were taken from a woman in her twenties or thirties in good health.

The chain links TRBV6-5 to TRBJ2-7; 8 bases line up with TRBD1. Germline loops: CDR1 MNHEY, CDR2 SVGAGI. This CDR3 contains 15 residues. V trimming: 5 bases; J trimming: 0 bases; junction bases outside the gene matches: 6. The CDR3 sequence: CASSNQGAGSYEQYF. DNA for the CDR3: TGTGCCAGCAGTAACCAGGGGGCCGGCTCCTACGAGCAGTACTTC.

The CDR3 spells CASVGATYEQYF. CDR3 coding DNA: TGTGCCTCGGTAGGGGCCACTTACGAGCAGTACTTC. The J gene is TRBJ2-7, the V gene TRBV30, with D possibly TRBD1 on 5 matching bases. Trimming pared 7 bases from V and 4 bases from J, leaving 14 bases between. The CDR3 loop spans 12 amino acids. Looked up from germline, CDR1 is GTSNPN and CDR2 is SVGIG (reference sequence).

The J gene is TRBJ2-1, the V gene TRBV7-8; TRBD2 agrees at 11 bases. The CDR3 runs to 17 residues. From germline, CDR1 is SGHVS and CDR2 FQNEAQ. V gave up 3 bases and J gave up 0 bases; unmatched junction bases: 4. The CDR3 sequence is CASSFSTSGSSYNEQFF. CDR3 nucleotides: TGTGCCAGCAGCTTCAGTACTAGCGGGAGCTCCTACAATGAGCAGTTCTTC.

V usage is TRBV6-2 or TRBV6-3 and J usage is TRBJ1-5; a possible D gene is TRBD1 (5 bases). Germline CDR1 is MNHEY and CDR2 is SVGEGT. The CDR3 is made up of 15 amino acids. V lost 5 bases, J lost 2 bases, and 13 bases lay in between. Written as DNA, the CDR3 is TGTGCCAGCAGTCAAAGGGGTCTGGGCAATCAGCCCCAGCATTTT. This translates into CASSQRGLGNQPQHF.

The chain combines TRBV9 with TRBJ2-7, with 7 bases that match TRBD1. With 3 bases clipped from V and 3 bases from J, the junction kept 0 bases outside the gene matches. Looked up from germline, CDR1 is SGDLS and CDR2 is YYNGEE. The CDR3 is made up of 12 amino acids. The CDR3 DNA follows: TGTGCCAGCAGCGGACAGGGCTACGAGCAGTACTTC. Translating gives CASSGQGYEQYF.

This sequence joins TRBV10-2 and TRBJ2-1; TRBD2 aligns across 13 bases. V lost 7 bases and J lost 9; bases outside the gene matches: 6. Germline V CDR1 and CDR2: WSHSY, SAAADI. The CDR3 totals 14 residues. DNA for the CDR3: TGCGCCAGCAAACCGGGACTAGCGGGATTTGAGCAGTTCTTC. Encoded protein: CASKPGLAGFEQFF.

This clone was seen a handful of times. V and J are TRBV11-3 and TRBJ2-7, with TRBD1 matching over 9 bases. V lost 1 base to trimming and J lost 4 bases; unmatched junction nucleotides: 5. The CDR3 sequence is 15 residues long. CDR1 is SGHNT, CDR2 YENEEA, per germline. This CDR3 reads CASSLGGQGGYEQYF. The CDR3 DNA follows: TGTGCCAGCAGCTTAGGGGGACAGGGCGGATACGAGCAGTACTTC.

This clone was seen only a few times. V and J are TRBV7-9 and TRBJ2-5; a possible D gene is TRBD1 (5 bases). Looked up from germline, CDR1 is SEHNR and CDR2 is FQNEAQ (reference sequence). The germline V and J ends were trimmed by 1 base and 4 bases, with 10 bases remaining between them. This CDR3 spans 14 amino acids. The CDR3 loop is CASSLGAGSETQYF. The DNA for the CDR3 is TGTGCCAGCAGCTTAGGGGCAGGGTCAGAGACCCAGTACTTC.

This clone was seen once. The chain uses TRBV5-1 and TRBJ1-2, with no clear D. Germline lookup yields CDR1 SGHRS and CDR2 YFSETQ. The CDR3 length is 12 residues. V was trimmed by 1 base and J by 5 bases, leaving 6 bases between them. CDR3 nucleotides: TGCGCCAGCAGCTTGACAGAATATGGCTACACCTTC. Translation: CASSLTEYGYTF.

The rearrangement uses TRBV19 and TRBJ1-1, with TRBD1 as a possible D gene (6 bases). The CDR3 has 14 residues. Looked up from germline, CDR1 is LNHDA and CDR2 is SQIVND (reference sequence). V dropped 5 bases and J dropped 2 bases, with 12 bases sitting between them. The DNA for the CDR3 is TGTGCCAGTAGTCTCTTGGACAGTAACACTGAAGCTTTCTTT. It yields the protein CASSLLDSNTEAFF.

The CDR3 loop reads CASSLQWTSTDTQYF. Written as DNA, the CDR3 is TGCGCCAGCAGCTTGCAGTGGACTAGCACAGATACGCAGTATTTT. J is TRBJ2-3 and V is TRBV5-1; D perhaps matches TRBD2 (5 bases). The CDR3 extends over 15 amino acids. The germline CDR1 and CDR2 sequences are SGHRS and YFSETQ. Trimming pared 1 base from V and 0 bases from J, leaving 9 bases between.

This chain joins TRBV7-9 and TRBJ2-2; 7 bases are shared with TRBD2. The ends lost 1 base at V and 4 bases at J; junction bases unmatched: 9. Germline CDR1 is SEHNR and CDR2 is FQNEAQ (reference sequence). The length of the CDR3 is 17 residues. CDR3 in amino acids: CASSLGVAGVGTGELFF. DNA of the CDR3: TGTGCCAGCAGCTTAGGAGTTGCGGGAGTCGGCACCGGGGAGCTGTTTTTT.

V usage is TRBV15 and J usage is TRBJ1-3, with a weak D call TRBD1 (6 bases). The CDR3 loop spans 18 amino acids. Germline V CDR1 and CDR2: LNHNV, YYDKDF (reference sequence). The V and J ends lost 1 base and 0 bases respectively, with 16 bases between them. CDR3 protein: CATSRVSPGASSGNTIYF. The CDR3 DNA is TGTGCCACCAGCAGAGTGTCCCCAGGGGCCTCCTCTGGAAACACCATATATTTT.

V gene TRBV18 combines with J gene TRBJ1-4, with 7 bases aligning to TRBD1. This CDR3 spans 14 amino acids. The junction had 2 bases not matched to a gene; V was cut back by 3 bases and J by 4 bases. The germline V gene has CDR1 KGHSH and CDR2 LQKENI. In nucleotides, the CDR3 is TGTGCCAGCTCACCCGACAGGGATAATGAAAAACTGTTTTTT. It codes for CASSPDRDNEKLFF.

CDR3 sequence (DNA): TGTGCCAGCAGCGCAGGGACATCTGGAAACACCATATATTTT. As protein: CASSAGTSGNTIYF. The V call is TRBV9, the J call TRBJ1-3; TRBD1 might be the D (6 bases). The CDR3 extends over 14 amino acids. Germline assignment: CDR1 SGDLS and CDR2 YYNGEE. Trimming took off 3 bases at V and 1 base at J, with 8 bases between the two ends.

This clone was counted many times. The CDR3 bases are TGTGCCAGCAGTGAGGGGTCTGGAAACACCATATATTTT. Protein: CASSEGSGNTIYF. The rearrangement joins TRBV25-1 to TRBJ1-3; D remains unclear. CDR1 and CDR2 from the germline V gene are MGHDK and SYGVNS. This CDR3 region has 13 residues. Trimming removed 3 bases from V and 1 base from J, with 4 bases in between.

The chain recombines TRBV9 with TRBJ2-7, with 13 bases that match TRBD2. This CDR3 contains 16 residues. Looked up from germline, CDR1 is SGDLS and CDR2 is YYNGEE. V lost 4 bases to trimming and J lost 2 bases; unmatched junction nucleotides: 6. This CDR3 reads CASSPTTSGGPYEQYF. The CDR3 region has the DNA TGTGCCAGCAGCCCAACGACTAGCGGGGGGCCCTACGAGCAGTACTTC.

The V call is TRBV7-9, the J call TRBJ1-4; maybe TRBD1 (6 bases). V was pared by 2 bases and J by 8 bases, with 12 bases between. CDR1 and CDR2 from the germline V gene are SEHNR and FQNEAQ (reference sequence). The CDR3 length is 14 residues. The CDR3 spells CASSLQTGREKLFF. The CDR3 nucleotides are TGTGCCAGCAGCTTACAGACAGGAAGAGAAAAACTGTTTTTT.

The chain links TRBV5-1 to TRBJ2-3; TRBD2 agrees at 9 bases. Germline CDR1 SGHRS, CDR2 YFSETQ. With 3 bases clipped from V and 1 base from J, the junction kept 6 bases outside the gene matches. The CDR3 runs to 16 residues. DNA of the CDR3: TGCGCCAGCAGCTCGGAACCTAGCGGGGGCACAGATACGCAGTATTTT. Protein sequence: CASSSEPSGGTDTQYF.

V and J are TRBV7-3 and TRBJ1-6, with a tentative D call TRBD1 (5 bases). Trimming pared 0 bases from V and 3 bases from J, leaving 9 bases between. The germline CDR1 and CDR2 sequences are SGHTA and FQGTGA. This CDR3 is 16 amino acids long. The CDR3 DNA sequence: TGTGCCAGCAGCTTAACCGGGGACGGCTATAATTCACCCCTCCACTTT. Residues: CASSLTGDGYNSPLHF.

This clone has just a few counts. The V call is TRBV11-3, the J call TRBJ1-6; a possible D gene is TRBD1 (5 bases). The CDR3 is 13 residues long. The ends were cut back, 5 bases at V and 7 bases at J, with 9 bases in the middle. The germline gives CDR1 SGHNT, CDR2 YENEEA. The CDR3 is CASSEAGNSPLHF. The CDR3 nucleotides are TGTGCCAGCAGCGAAGCAGGGAATTCACCCCTCCACTTT.

This rearrangement joins TRBV18 to TRBJ1-1, with TRBD1 as a possible D gene (5 bases). This CDR3 is 15 amino acids long. V dropped 2 bases and J dropped 0 bases, with 10 bases sitting between them. From germline, CDR1 is KGHSH and CDR2 LQKENI. CDR3 amino acids: CASSPWEQVNTEAFF. Here the CDR3 DNA reads TGTGCCAGCTCACCATGGGAACAGGTGAACACTGAAGCTTTCTTT.

Points on this clone: Other DNA sequences within the sample encode an identical CDR3. The chain uses TRBV25-1 and TRBJ1-2; 8 bases map to TRBD1. CDR1 is MGHDK and CDR2 is SYGVNS in the germline V gene. With 6 bases clipped from V and 3 bases from J, the junction kept 0 bases outside the gene matches. This CDR3 contains 12 residues. The CDR3 here is CASRQGDYGYTF. CDR3 in DNA: TGTGCCAGCAGACAGGGGGACTATGGCTACACCTTC.

CDR3 bases: TGCGCCAGCAGTGCTGGGACCCGGTTGAATGAGCAGTTCTTC. Its protein is CASSAGTRLNEQFF. The genes are TRBV10-1 and TRBJ2-1; D is perhaps TRBD1 or TRBD2 (5 bases each). Trimming removed 4 bases from V and 7 bases from J, with 14 bases in between. The germline gives CDR1 WNHNN, CDR2 SYGVQD (reference sequence). The CDR3 covers 14 residues.

This chain links TRBV19 with TRBJ2-1, with 13 bases fitting TRBD2. Unmatched junction bases numbered 1, after V lost 1 base and J lost 7 bases. Germline assignment: CDR1 LNHDA and CDR2 SQIVND (reference sequence). This CDR3 contains 15 residues. Here the CDR3 reads CASSIGTSGSNEQFF. The CDR3 DNA reads as TGTGCCAGTAGTATAGGGACTAGCGGGAGTAATGAGCAGTTCTTC.

In regard to this clone: The sample carries other DNA sequences with the same CDR3. The V call is TRBV30, the J call TRBJ1-2; D ambiguous. The V end was cut by 2 bases, the J end by 2 bases, with 9 bases between. The germline V gene encodes CDR1 GTSNPN and CDR2 SVGIG (reference sequence). The CDR3 has 13 residues. The DNA of the CDR3 is TGTGCCTGGAGTTTAGGGATCAACTATGGCTACACCTTC. It encodes CAWSLGINYGYTF.

The gene calls are TRBV27 and TRBJ1-5; 7 nucleotides line up with TRBD1. The V and J ends lost 4 bases and 5 bases, in that order; junction bases with no gene match: 11. The germline V gene has CDR1 MNHEY and CDR2 SMNVEV (reference sequence). The CDR3 length is 16 residues. CDR3 in DNA: TGTGCCAGCAGTTCCCTCCGAAGGGGGCGGTATCAGCCCCAGCATTTT. Amino acids: CASSSLRRGRYQPQHF.

The chain joins TRBV7-8 to TRBJ2-7; 11 bases are shared with TRBD2. Losses at the gene ends were 6 bases for V and 7 bases for J; bases not matched to a gene: 8. The CDR3 is 14 amino acids. CDR1 and CDR2 (germline): SGHVS, FQNEAQ. The CDR3 DNA follows: TGTGCCAGCAGAATAGCGGGAGGGCCGAAAGAGCAGTACTTC. Translating it yields CASRIAGGPKEQYF.